Below are 8 T cell receptor beta chains sequenced from a single sample in a study of a mutant IDH1 vaccine in newly diagnosed glioma (dated by TCRdb to the early 2020s). The time point label, as the study defines it: week 47, end of study. Every vaccine dose consisted of 300 ug of a 20-mer mutant IDH1 peptide in Montanide, administered subcutaneously together with topical imiquimod. No antigen has been identified for these receptors. Libraries came from the immunoSEQ multiplex PCR assay. Entries here come from immuneACCESS through TCRdb and include only in-frame sequences with V and J called. Some clones fail to appear in such tables; in the studies checked, an unresolved V gene covers under half of the shortfall, and the cause of the remainder is unknown. The sample profile shows fewer than 85,000 clones; roughly 77% of them were found once. 5.2% of the sample is held by the ten biggest clonotypes.

The sample was PBMCs, taken from a glioma patient whose treatment included an IDH1 peptide vaccine. Every receptor here comes from a man in his forties with glioma.

The V and J genes are TRBV6-5 and TRBJ2-5, with D perhaps TRBD2 (7 bases). The tail of the sequence fits TRBJ2-7 better, so the J call may be wrong. Germline-derived CDR1 and CDR2 are MNHEY and SVGAGI. The length of the CDR3 is 13 residues. The CDR3 is CATLGGGDYEQYF. As DNA, the CDR3 is TGTGCCACCTTAGGGGGGGGCGATTACGAGCAGTACTTC.

This chain joins TRBV2 and TRBJ2-2; D remains ambiguous. V was clipped by 3 bases and J by 1 base, with 6 bases between them. Germline V gene data show CDR1 as SNHLY and CDR2 as FYNNEI. This CDR3 is 14 amino acids long. The CDR3 sequence: CASSDTRNTGELFF. CDR3 sequence (DNA): TGTGCCAGCAGTGACACACGGAACACCGGGGAGCTGTTTTTT.

This clone was picked up a small number of times. The chain has TRBV19 and TRBJ2-2, with 11 bases lining up with TRBD1. V gave up 6 bases and J gave up 5 bases; unmatched junction bases: 2. CDR3 length: 14 residues. Looked up from germline, CDR1 is LNHDA and CDR2 is SQIVND (reference sequence). Here the CDR3 reads CASRRDRGTGELFF. CDR3 nucleotides: TGTGCCAGTAGGCGGGACAGGGGGACCGGGGAGCTGTTTTTT.

The gene calls are TRBV18 and TRBJ1-1; possible D gene TRBD1, 6 bases. There are 13 residues in the CDR3. V dropped 9 bases and J dropped 2 bases, with 13 bases sitting between them. CDR1 is KGHSH and CDR2 is LQKENI in the germline V gene. The CDR3 nucleotides are TGTGCCAGTACGAGGGGGGTAAACACTGAAGCTTTCTTT. Protein product: CASTRGVNTEAFF.

This clone has more than one count but fewer than ten. This chain connects TRBV30 to TRBJ1-4; D remains unclear. The CDR3 loop spans 14 amino acids. CDR1 and CDR2 from the germline V gene are GTSNPN and SVGIG (reference sequence). Trimming cost V 3 bases and J 0 bases, with 8 bases left between them. CDR3 in amino acids: CAWRADTTNEKLFF. The CDR3, as DNA: TGTGCCTGGAGGGCAGACACAACTAATGAAAAACTGTTTTTT.

J is TRBJ2-1 and V is TRBV6-5; possibly TRBD2 for D (6 bases). CDR3 size: 15 residues. Deletions cut 6 bases from V and 3 bases from J, with 15 bases between. The V gene's germline CDR1 is MNHEY and CDR2 SVGAGI. In DNA, the CDR3 is TGTGCCAGCAGACCCGTCGGGCGGGGCTACAATGAGCAGTTCTTC. This gives the protein CASRPVGRGYNEQFF.

The chain recombines TRBV29-1 with TRBJ2-5, with D tentatively TRBD1 or TRBD2 (6 bases each). The J call may be faulty, since TRBJ2-7 better matches the DNA end. Germline CDR1 is SQVTM and CDR2 is ANQGSEA. The length of the CDR3 is 15 residues. In DNA form, the CDR3 reads TGCAGCGTTCGGGGGCCACCTGGACCGGCCTACGAGCAGTACTTC. Translated: CSVRGPPGPAYEQYF.

V gene TRBV9 combines with J gene TRBJ2-7; D is unresolved. The V gene lost 0 bases and the J gene lost 0 bases, with 16 bases spanning the gap. Germline V gives CDR1 SGDLS, CDR2 YYNGEE. CDR3 length equals 17 residues. CDR3: CASSVGHKGSPSYEQYF. The CDR3 DNA reads as TGTGCCAGCAGCGTAGGTCATAAGGGTTCCCCCTCCTACGAGCAGTACTTC.